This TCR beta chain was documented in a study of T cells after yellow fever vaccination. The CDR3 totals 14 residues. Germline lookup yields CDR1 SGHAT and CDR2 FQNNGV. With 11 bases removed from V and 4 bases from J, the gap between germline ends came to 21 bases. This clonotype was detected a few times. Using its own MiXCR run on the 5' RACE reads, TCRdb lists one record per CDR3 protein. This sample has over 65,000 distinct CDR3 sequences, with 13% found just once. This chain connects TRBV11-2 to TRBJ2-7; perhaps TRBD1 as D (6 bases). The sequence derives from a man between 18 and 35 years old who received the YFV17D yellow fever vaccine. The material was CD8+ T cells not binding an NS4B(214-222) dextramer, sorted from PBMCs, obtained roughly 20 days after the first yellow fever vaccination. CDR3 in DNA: TGTGCCTCCCGGTTGGGCCAGGGGTATTACGAGCAGTACTTC. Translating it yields CASRLGQGYYEQYF.